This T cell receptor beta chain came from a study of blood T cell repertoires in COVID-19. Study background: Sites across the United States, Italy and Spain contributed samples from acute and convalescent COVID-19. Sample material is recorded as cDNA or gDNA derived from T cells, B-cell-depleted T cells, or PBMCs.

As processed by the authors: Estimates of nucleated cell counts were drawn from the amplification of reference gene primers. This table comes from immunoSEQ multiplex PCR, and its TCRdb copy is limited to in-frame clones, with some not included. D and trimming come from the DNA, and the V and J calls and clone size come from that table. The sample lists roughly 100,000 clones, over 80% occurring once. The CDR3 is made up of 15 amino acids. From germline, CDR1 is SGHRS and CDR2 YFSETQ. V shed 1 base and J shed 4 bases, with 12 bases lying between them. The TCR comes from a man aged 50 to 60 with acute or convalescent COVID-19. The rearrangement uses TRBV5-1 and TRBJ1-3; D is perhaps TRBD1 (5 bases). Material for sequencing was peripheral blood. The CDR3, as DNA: TGCGCCAGCAGCTTGTCAGGGTTGTCGGGAAACACCATATATTTT. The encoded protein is CASSLSGLSGNTIYF.